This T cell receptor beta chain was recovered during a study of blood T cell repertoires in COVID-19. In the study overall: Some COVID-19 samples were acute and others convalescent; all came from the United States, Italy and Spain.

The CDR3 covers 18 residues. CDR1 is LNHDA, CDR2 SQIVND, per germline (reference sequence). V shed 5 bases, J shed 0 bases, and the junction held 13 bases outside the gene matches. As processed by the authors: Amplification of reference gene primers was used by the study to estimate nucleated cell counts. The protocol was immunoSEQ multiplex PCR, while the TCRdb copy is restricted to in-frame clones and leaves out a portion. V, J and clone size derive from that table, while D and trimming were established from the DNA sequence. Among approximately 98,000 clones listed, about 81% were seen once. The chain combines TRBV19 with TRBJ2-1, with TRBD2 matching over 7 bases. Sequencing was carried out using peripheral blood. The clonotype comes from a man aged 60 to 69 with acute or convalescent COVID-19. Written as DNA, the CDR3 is TGTGCCAGTAGTGATGTAATAGCGGGTTACAGCTCCTACAATGAGCAGTTCTTC. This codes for CASSDVIAGYSSYNEQFF.